Listed below are T cell receptor beta chains from one sample, sequenced in a study of shared clonotypes between healthy human individuals. The protocol was immunoSEQ multiplex PCR, while the TCRdb copy is restricted to in-frame clones and leaves out a portion. The data show roughly 1,500,000 clones, with under 99% seen just once and around 0.45% held by the top ten. The specimen sequenced was naive CD4+ T cells sorted from blood. The receptors were gathered from a man aged 25-45 years in good health. The CDR3 runs from the conserved cysteine through the conserved F or W. The D gene is left open where the match is weak. Not all rows give a size; the values are once, few, many and, for expanded clones, a class.

. TRBD1 TRBJ2-7 TRBV29-1 CSVVGTARGPYEQYF TGCAGCGTTGTAGGGACAGCCAGGGGGCCTTACGAGCAGTACTTC
. . TRBJ1-5 TRBV9 CASSDRPWGWGNQPQHF TGTGCCAGCAGCGACCGACCGTGGGGATGGGGGAATCAGCCCCAGCATTTT
. TRBD1 TRBJ2-2 TRBV7-3 CASSRDRVAGELFF TGTGCCAGCAGCCGGGACAGGGTGGCCGGGGAGCTGTTTTTT
once . TRBJ2-7 TRBV5-1 CASSLTAGSYEQYF TGCGCCAGCAGCTTGACCGCGGGAAGCTACGAGCAGTACTTC
. TRBD1 TRBJ1-3 TRBV28 CASNWGQGPGNTIYF TGTGCCAGCAATTGGGGACAGGGCCCTGGAAACACCATATATTTT
. . TRBJ2-5 TRBV6-5 CASSYSTQKETQYF TGTGCCAGCAGTTACTCGACACAGAAAGAGACCCAGTACTTC
once TRBD2 TRBJ2-2 TRBV5-6 CASSLESGRGTGELFF TGTGCCAGCAGCTTGGAGAGCGGGAGGGGCACCGGGGAGCTGTTTTTT
. . TRBJ2-4 TRBV2 CASSPQSVLGIQYF TGTGCCAGCAGCCCTCAGTCGGTGTTGGGCATTCAGTACTTC
. TRBD1 TRBJ2-7 TRBV6-1 CASTLDRAISYEQYF TGTGCCAGCACGTTAGACAGGGCCATCTCCTACGAGCAGTACTTC
. . TRBJ1-1 TRBV29-1 CSAQGWGTEAFF TGCAGCGCCCAGGGGTGGGGCACTGAAGCTTTCTTT